A single sample gave rise to the 32 T cell receptor beta chains below, sequenced in a study of CXCR3-negative and CXCR3-positive naive CD8 T cells (dated by TCRdb to the late 2010s). These reads were obtained on a NextSeq 550. The Human TCR Profiling Kit (MiLaboratory) was used to prepare UMI-labeled 5' RACE TRB cDNA libraries. TCRdb reprocessed the sequencing reads and holds a single record per CDR3 protein sequence, with no DNA. This sample's table has entries for 48,000 or so distinct CDR3 sequences. About 15% of the sample comes from the top ten. Sequenced input: memory CD8+ T cells from blood. The cell subset or site label of this sample denotes: conventional CD8+ memory T cells (TMEM), sorted as controls. The receptors were sampled from a human donor in good health. Some clones in this sample may be carry-over from other donors' samples.

The J gene is TRBJ2-7, the V gene TRBV29-1; TCRdb calls TRBD1, which cannot be checked without DNA. The CDR3 is 13 residues long. CDR1 is SQVTM and CDR2 is ANQGSEA in the germline V gene. The chain's CDR3 is CSVVTATSYEQYF.

The J gene is TRBJ2-2, the V gene TRBV11-2; with no DNA, the TCRdb D assignment of TRBD2 cannot be verified. CDR1 is SGHAT and CDR2 is FQNNGV in the germline V gene. The CDR3 runs 17 residues. CDR3: CASSLRASGRADGELFF.

This chain uses TRBV20-1 with TRBJ2-1. Germline V gene lookup returns CDR1 DFQATT and CDR2 SNEGSKA (reference sequence). CDR3 size: 12 residues. The CDR3: CSAREGNNEQFF.

The chain recombines TRBV4-3 with TRBJ2-7; TCRdb gives TRBD1 as the D gene, but with no DNA this cannot be confirmed. The CDR3 runs 18 residues. CDR1 and CDR2 from the germline V gene are LGHNA and YSLEER. The CDR3 here is CASSQALGLGQNSYEQYF.

The chain recombines TRBV29-1 with TRBJ2-7; TCRdb proposes TRBD2, but this gene call is untestable without DNA. Germline CDR1 and CDR2: SQVTM and ANQGSEA. The CDR3 consists of 15 residues. CDR3 in amino acids: CSVERLQGQNYEQYF.

V gene TRBV6-5 combines with J gene TRBJ1-1. Germline assignment: CDR1 MNHEY and CDR2 SVGAGI. This CDR3 spans 15 amino acids. CDR3 sequence: CASSYLVPENTEAFF.

The chain uses TRBV19 and TRBJ1-1. The CDR3 runs to 15 residues. Germline V gene lookup returns CDR1 LNHDA and CDR2 SQIVND (reference sequence). CDR3 region: CASSSPPGMNTEAFF.

The genes are TRBV13 and TRBJ1-2; the TCRdb call, TRBD1, lacks DNA for checking. This CDR3 contains 15 residues. Germline loops: CDR1 PRHDT, CDR2 FYEKMQ (reference sequence). CDR3 protein: CASSLGRDTPNGYTF. Supplemented by reference TRBV13 and TRBJ1-2, the full variable domain reads AAGVIQSPRHLIKEKRETATLKCYPIPRHDTVYWYQQGPGQDPQFLISFYEKMQSDKGSIPDRFSAQQFSDYHSELNMSSLELGDSALYFCASSLGRDTPNGYTFGSGTRLTVV.

Measured by frequency, this clonotype is medium-sized. The chain's CDR3 is CASTMTGQSNQPQHF. The chain has TRBV19 and TRBJ1-5; TCRdb names TRBD1, which stays unverified in the absence of DNA. There are 15 residues in the CDR3. Germline V CDR1 and CDR2: LNHDA, SQIVND (reference sequence).

V is TRBV6-2 or TRBV6-3 and J is TRBJ2-5; the D call from TCRdb, TRBD2, cannot be confirmed without DNA. The CDR3 is 17 amino acids. The germline CDR1 and CDR2 sequences are MNHEY and SVGEGT. The CDR3 is CASSSYASSGGGETQYF.

This sequence joins TRBV5-5 and TRBJ2-5; the D call of TRBD2 rests on TCRdb alone, since no DNA is present to check it. This CDR3 has 14 amino acids. Germline lookup yields CDR1 SGHKS and CDR2 YYEKEE (reference sequence). CDR3 protein: CASERAPEKETQYF.

V usage is TRBV6-2 or TRBV6-3 and J usage is TRBJ1-1; checking the TCRdb D call of TRBD1 is not possible without DNA. There are 13 residues in the CDR3. The germline gives CDR1 MNHEY, CDR2 SVGEGT. The CDR3 sequence is CASSYGGQTEAFF.

The J gene is TRBJ2-1, the V gene TRBV5-1; TCRdb's assignment of TRBD2 cannot be checked, as there is no DNA. Germline values: CDR1 SGHRS, CDR2 YFSETQ. This CDR3 has 19 amino acids. The CDR3 sequence is CASSFAPPSTGGAYNEQFF.

This chain uses TRBV5-6 with TRBJ1-5; TCRdb's D call of TRBD1 is untestable without DNA. Germline-derived CDR1 and CDR2 are SGHDT and YYEEEE. The CDR3 is 12 amino acids. The CDR3 region is CASSLLGGPQHF.

The chain links TRBV20-1 to TRBJ2-1; there is no DNA to check the TCRdb D call of TRBD2. Germline V lookup: CDR1 DFQATT, CDR2 SNEGSKA (reference sequence). The length of the CDR3 is 14 residues. The CDR3 here is CSARGRVAYNEQFF.

The rearrangement links TRBV14 to TRBJ2-3; TCRdb selects TRBD2, and the lack of DNA leaves this call unchecked. Germline V gene lookup returns CDR1 SGHDN and CDR2 FVKESK. The CDR3 has 16 amino acids. CDR3 amino acids: CASSPRLAGGADTQYF.

This chain links TRBV28 with TRBJ2-1; TCRdb selects TRBD2, and the lack of DNA leaves this call unchecked. The CDR3 loop spans 16 amino acids. Looked up from germline, CDR1 is MDHEN and CDR2 is SYDVKM. CDR3 sequence: CASSHSGTMVSDEQFF.

V is TRBV15 and J is TRBJ2-5; TCRdb gives TRBD1 as the D gene, but with no DNA this cannot be confirmed. The germline V gene has CDR1 LNHNV and CDR2 YYDKDF (reference sequence). The CDR3 has 15 amino acids. The CDR3 loop reads CATSRGQGDTETQYF.

The chain employs TRBV7-8 and TRBJ2-7; lacking DNA, the TRBD1 call made by TCRdb goes unchecked. The germline gives CDR1 SGHVS, CDR2 FQNEAQ. The CDR3 consists of 16 residues. The CDR3 sequence: CASSPTGGLNSYEQYF.

V usage is TRBV7-9 and J usage is TRBJ2-7; TCRdb's D gene call, TRBD1, goes unchecked for lack of DNA. The CDR3 runs to 16 residues. Germline V lookup: CDR1 SEHNR, CDR2 FQNEAQ (reference sequence). CDR3 sequence: CASSPSRGGVIYEQYF. Together with reference TRBV7-9 and TRBJ2-7, the CDR3 gives the full variable domain: DTGVSQNPRHKITKRGQNVTFRCDPISEHNRLYWYRQTLGQGPEFLTYFQNEAQLEKSRLLSDRFSAERPKGSFSTLEIQRTEQGDSAMYLCASSPSRGGVIYEQYFGPGTRLTVT.

The chain has TRBV5-5 and TRBJ2-5; TCRdb names TRBD1, which stays unverified in the absence of DNA. Germline CDR1 reads SGHKS; CDR2 reads YYEKEE (reference sequence). This CDR3 has 13 amino acids. This CDR3 reads CASSLEGEETQYF.

The CDR3 loop reads CASIDDRIGDTQYF. The rearrangement joins TRBV21-1 to TRBJ2-3; TCRdb picks TRBD1, but there is no DNA to check that call. TRBV21-1 is given as a pseudogene. CDR3 length equals 14 residues.

This rearrangement joins TRBV9 to TRBJ2-1. This CDR3 has 15 amino acids. The germline CDR1 and CDR2 sequences are SGDLS and YYNGEE. The CDR3 reads CASSGGSHIYNEQFF.

V is TRBV28 and J is TRBJ2-3; TCRdb's D call of TRBD1 is untestable without DNA. This CDR3 is 14 amino acids long. The germline CDR1 and CDR2 sequences are MDHEN and SYDVKM. CDR3 amino acids: CASSLDRGSDTQYF.

This chain links TRBV29-1 with TRBJ2-1. Germline assignment: CDR1 SQVTM and CDR2 ANQGSEA. This CDR3 is 13 amino acids long. This chain's CDR3 is CSVVGLLDNEQFF.

The chain is built from TRBV29-1 and TRBJ1-5; the D gene TCRdb calls, TRBD1, cannot be checked with no DNA. The germline V gene has CDR1 SQVTM and CDR2 ANQGSEA. The CDR3 spans 15 residues. This CDR3 reads CRPRRTGGSNQPQHF.

V usage is TRBV27 and J usage is TRBJ1-5; TCRdb's D call, TRBD1, is unchecked because there is no DNA. In germline, CDR1 is MNHEY, CDR2 SMNVEV (reference sequence). The CDR3 totals 16 residues. The CDR3 reads CASSLSWGQSYQPQHF.

The chain has TRBV25-1 and TRBJ1-1. Germline V gives CDR1 MGHDK, CDR2 SYGVNS. The CDR3 totals 13 residues. CDR3 loop: CASSRDSDTEAFF.

The V gene is TRBV28, the J gene TRBJ2-5; checking the TCRdb D call of TRBD1 is not possible without DNA. This CDR3 comprises 15 residues. Germline CDR1 is MDHEN and CDR2 is SYDVKM. This CDR3 reads CASSQIGQGRETQYF.

V and J are TRBV2 and TRBJ2-4. The CDR3 is made up of 16 amino acids. Germline assignment: CDR1 SNHLY and CDR2 FYNNEI. The CDR3 loop reads CASREAGYLAKNIQYF. The entire variable domain, with the rest obtained from reference TRBV2 and TRBJ2-4, is as follows: EPEVTQTPSHQVTQMGQEVILRCVPISNHLYFYWYRQILGQKVEFLVSFYNNEISEKSEIFDDQFSVERPDGSNFTLKIRSTKLEDSAMYFCASREAGYLAKNIQYFGAGTRLSVL.

The chain uses TRBV10-3 and TRBJ1-2. This CDR3 is built from 16 residues. CDR1 is ENHRY, CDR2 SYGVKD, per germline. The chain's CDR3 is CAISDHQVYGNYGYTF.

The chain links TRBV7-9 to TRBJ2-1; no DNA is available, so the TRBD2 call from TCRdb remains unchecked. Looked up from germline, CDR1 is SEHNR and CDR2 is FQNEAQ (reference sequence). The CDR3 runs to 16 residues. CDR3 protein: CASSLPRGAAYNEQFF.